This is a list of T cell receptor beta chains from one sample in a study of CD8 T cells in ankylosing spondylitis. MiXCR was run by TCRdb on the 5' RACE reads, yielding one entry per CDR3 protein. The table has 100,000 to 150,000 distinct CDR3 sequences, 7% seen once; the top ten hold 12%. Specimen: blood, either unsorted or a sorted T cell fraction (not recorded which). Receptor source: a male donor with ankylosing spondylitis or in good health (not recorded which). Both conserved end residues are part of each CDR3. A D gene is named only where the DNA matches it firmly. For some rows the clone size is stated as once, few or many, or as a class when expanded; others skip it.

>16|NA|TRBV20-1|many|TRBJ1-2
CSARDPRPVEGYGYTF
TGCAGTGCTAGAGATCCCCGGCCGGTCGAGGGGTATGGCTACACCTTC
>14|NA|TRBV10-3|many|TRBJ2-4
CAISVSGAENIQYF
TGTGCCATCAGTGTGTCGGGGGCCGAAAACATTCAGTACTTC
>15|NA|TRBV5-5|many|TRBJ2-3
CASSLYGYNTDTQYF
TGTGCCAGCAGCTTGTATGGGTATAACACAGATACGCAGTATTTT
>15|NA|TRBV24-1|many|TRBJ1-5
CATSVWGGQGQPQHF
TGTGCCACCAGTGTCTGGGGGGGGCAGGGTCAGCCCCAGCATTTT
>15|NA|TRBV28|many|TRBJ2-2
CASRGGWGYSGELFF
TGTGCCAGCAGGGGAGGATGGGGGTATTCCGGGGAGCTGTTTTTT
>14|NA|TRBV5-5|many|TRBJ1-4
CASSGTIGGEKLFF
TGTGCCAGCAGCGGGACGATAGGGGGTGAAAAACTGTTTTTT
>15|TRBD1|TRBV7-9|many|TRBJ1-5
CASSRGQGGNQPQHF
TGTGCCAGCAGCCGTGGACAGGGCGGCAATCAGCCCCAGCATTTT
>19|NA|TRBV7-9|many|TRBJ2-6
CASSSRQEGLYSGANVLTF
TGTGCCAGCAGTTCAAGACAGGAGGGGTTGTACTCTGGGGCCAACGTCCTGACTTTC
>12|NA|TRBV7-2|many|TRBJ1-1
CASRYREGEAFF
TGTGCCAGCAGGTACAGGGAGGGGGAAGCTTTCTTT
>16|NA|TRBV4-1|many|TRBJ1-1
CASSRLGRGMNTEAFF
TGCGCCAGCAGCCGTCTTGGCCGGGGAATGAACACTGAAGCTTTCTTT
>16|TRBD1|TRBV13|many|TRBJ2-3
CASSLNRGLESDTQYF
TGTGCCAGCAGCTTAAACAGGGGGCTCGAATCAGATACGCAGTATTTT
>16|TRBD2|TRBV11-2|NA|TRBJ2-2
CASSGGLAANTGELFF
TGTGCCAGCAGCGGGGGACTAGCGGCGAACACCGGGGAGCTGTTTTTT
>13|NA|TRBV11-2|many|TRBJ1-5
CASSLVSDQPQHF
TGTGCCAGCAGCTTAGTCAGTGATCAGCCCCAGCATTTT
>16|TRBD2|TRBV6-2/TRBV6-3|many|TRBJ2-5
CASSYRLAGGTETQYF
TGTGCCAGCAGTTACCGGCTAGCGGGGGGGACAGAGACCCAGTACTTC
>15|TRBD2|TRBV20-1|many|TRBJ2-2
CSARAREGDTGELFF
TGCAGTGCTAGAGCGCGGGAGGGCGACACCGGGGAGCTGTTTTTT
>13|TRBD2|TRBV5-1|many|TRBJ2-5
CASSASGSETQYF
TGCGCCAGCAGCGCCAGCGGGAGTGAGACCCAGTACTTC
>18|NA|TRBV5-1|many|TRBJ2-2
CASSLVVYPSRNTGELFF
TGCGCCAGCAGCTTGGTTGTCTATCCTTCTCGCAACACCGGGGAGCTGTTTTTT
>11|NA|TRBV29-1|many|TRBJ2-2
CSVWKNGELFF
TGCAGCGTTTGGAAGAACGGGGAGCTGTTTTTT
>15|NA|TRBV5-1|many|TRBJ2-7
CASSQSFTVSYEQYF
TGCGCCAGCAGCCAATCCTTTACAGTCTCCTACGAGCAGTACTTC
>18|NA|TRBV30|NA|TRBJ1-1
CAWSDTLGSTWMNTEAFF
TGTGCCTGGAGCGACACCCTAGGGTCAACTTGGATGAACACTGAAGCTTTCTTT
>14|NA|TRBV7-2|many|TRBJ2-5
CASSSLDSKETQYF
TGTGCCAGCAGCTCCCTGGACTCTAAAGAGACCCAGTACTTC
>15|TRBD1|TRBV10-3|once|TRBJ2-3
CAISDRGPDTDTQYF
TGTGCCATCAGTGATAGGGGGCCCGACACAGATACGCAGTATTTT
>14|NA|TRBV5-6|many|TRBJ1-1
CASSYRTGFAGAFF
TGTGCCAGCAGCTACCGGACGGGCTTTGCTGGAGCTTTCTTT
>14|NA|TRBV12-3/TRBV12-4|many|TRBJ2-3
CASSLQVGADTQYF
TGTGCCAGCAGTTTACAGGTGGGGGCAGATACGCAGTATTTT